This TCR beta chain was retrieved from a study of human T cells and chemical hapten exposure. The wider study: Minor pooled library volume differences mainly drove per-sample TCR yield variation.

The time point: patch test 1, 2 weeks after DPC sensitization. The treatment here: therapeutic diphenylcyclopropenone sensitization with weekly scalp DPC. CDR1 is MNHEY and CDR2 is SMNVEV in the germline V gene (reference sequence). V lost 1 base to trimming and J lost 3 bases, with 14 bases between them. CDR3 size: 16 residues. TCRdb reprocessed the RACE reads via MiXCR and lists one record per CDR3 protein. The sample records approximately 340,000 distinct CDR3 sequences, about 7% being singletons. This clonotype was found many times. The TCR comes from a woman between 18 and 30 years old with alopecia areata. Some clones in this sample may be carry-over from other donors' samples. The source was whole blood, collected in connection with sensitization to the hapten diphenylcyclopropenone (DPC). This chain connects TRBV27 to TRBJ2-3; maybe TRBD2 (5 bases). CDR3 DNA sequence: TGTGCCAGCAGTTTATTCTATAGCGTGATAACAGATACGCAGTATTTT. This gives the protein CASSLFYSVITDTQYF.